The following is a T cell receptor (beta chain) sequence with its context. The antigen is unknown. This sample stems from a study of metastatic and nonmetastatic thyroid tumors. Points from the study as a whole: Relative to benign nodules, malignant thyroid tumors were reportedly characterized by significantly elevated TCR beta diversity in blood and tumor.

CDR1 SGHNT and CDR2 YENEEA come from the germline V gene. The CDR3 consists of 15 residues. Between the trimmed V and J ends, which lost 5 bases and 4 bases, there was a span of 18 bases. Through MiXCR, TCRdb re-clonotyped the PCR reads. The sample lists under 25,000 clones; about a quarter were seen once. Nobody among the patients had been given any treatment before thyroid surgery. The chain links TRBV11-3 to TRBJ2-7; perhaps TRBD1 as D (6 bases). This clonotype was obtained from a female donor with papillary thyroid cancer or a benign thyroid nodule (not recorded which). Some clones in this sample may be carry-over from other donors' samples. Sequenced material: blood. CDR3 in amino acids: CASSPVNRVGYEQYF. The CDR3 DNA sequence: TGTGCCAGCAGCCCCGTAAACAGGGTGGGTTACGAGCAGTACTTC.